This TCR beta chain was found in a study of blood T cells in healthy people across ages. The second PCR ran about 6 to 12 cycles with a sample-barcoded 5' primer and J-beta primers. Each CDR3 protein is one row after TCRdb ran MiXCR on the 5' RACE reads. The profile covers around 1.5 million distinct CDR3 sequences, with about 31% appearing a single time and approximately 11% taken by the ten largest. With 5 bases removed from V and 0 bases from J, the gap between germline ends came to 23 bases. CDR1 is SGHTA and CDR2 is FQGTGA in the germline V gene. CDR3 length: 19 amino acids. This clonotype was observed a handful of times.

The sequencing input was blood. The rearrangement joins TRBV7-3 to TRBJ2-1; no definite D call. The receptor's source is a young woman in good health. CDR3 in amino acids: CASSPGRFRLRSSYNEQFF. CDR3 bases: TGTGCCAGCAGCCCCGGACGGTTTCGACTTCGAAGCTCCTACAATGAGCAGTTCTTC.